The 24 T cell receptor beta chains below all came from one sample that was sequenced in a study of T cell changes during pregnancy in multiple sclerosis. Produced via immunoSEQ multiplex PCR; TCRdb's table is partial and in-frame only. In the table there are tens of thousands of clones, 89% of which are singletons. Sequences were derived from CD4+ T cells from peripheral blood mononuclear cells, sampled in the first trimester of pregnancy. Source of these receptors: a female donor with multiple sclerosis, enrolled in a pregnancy study.

The J gene is TRBJ1-4, the V gene TRBV5-1, with 7 bases fitting TRBD1. J lost 8 bases, V lost 5 bases, and 12 bases had no gene match. Germline values: CDR1 SGHRS, CDR2 YFSETQ. This CDR3 has 15 amino acids. DNA of the CDR3: TGCGCCAGCAGACGAGTCACAGGGGTAGGGGAAAAACTGTTTTTT. Translating gives CASRRVTGVGEKLFF.

J is TRBJ2-1 and V is TRBV18; no definite D call. V dropped 1 base and J dropped 5 bases, with 9 bases sitting between them. Germline loops: CDR1 KGHSH, CDR2 LQKENI. This CDR3 spans 14 amino acids. CDR3 in DNA: TGTGCCAGCTCACCACTAGATTCGGACAATGAGCAGTTCTTC. Residues: CASSPLDSDNEQFF.

The genes are TRBV7-2 and TRBJ1-4; 8 bases are a match to TRBD1. CDR3 length equals 13 residues. J lost 7 bases, V lost 5 bases, and 3 bases had no gene match. Per germline, CDR1 SGHTA and CDR2 FQGNSA. CDR3 nucleotides: TGTGCCAGCAGCCCACAGGGGGGTGAAAAACTGTTTTTT. It encodes CASSPQGGEKLFF.

The chain employs TRBV19 and TRBJ2-7, with TRBD2 matching over 10 bases. The CDR3 loop spans 16 amino acids. With 5 bases clipped from V and 1 base from J, the junction kept 8 bases outside the gene matches. Germline loops: CDR1 LNHDA, CDR2 SQIVND (reference sequence). In DNA form, the CDR3 reads TGTGCCAGTAGTGACCTAGCGGGAGCCAATTCCTACGAGCAGTACTTC. This translates into CASSDLAGANSYEQYF.

V is TRBV5-4 and J is TRBJ2-1; 7 nucleotides match TRBD2. The CDR3 is made up of 16 amino acids. The junction had 8 bases not matched to a gene; V was cut back by 0 bases and J by 5 bases. CDR1 and CDR2 (germline): SGHNT, YYREEE (reference sequence). The CDR3 nucleotides are TGTGCCAGCAGCTTGGATTCGGGGAGGGCCGACAATGAGCAGTTCTTC. Its protein product is CASSLDSGRADNEQFF.

In DNA, the CDR3 is TGTGCCATCAGGGACGGGACACCCAATAACACTGAAGCTTTCTTT. This sequence encodes CAIRDGTPNNTEAFF. The V and J genes are TRBV10-3 and TRBJ1-1, with D possibly being TRBD1 (6 bases). This CDR3 is built from 15 residues. V dropped 6 bases and J dropped 2 bases, with 16 bases sitting between them. CDR1 ENHRY and CDR2 SYGVKD come from the germline V gene.

The V call is TRBV5-5, the J call TRBJ1-4; D unresolved. Germline CDR1 reads SGHKS; CDR2 reads YYEKEE (reference sequence). Trimming removed 0 bases from V and 0 bases from J, with 12 bases in between. CDR3 length: 17 amino acids. CDR3 residues: CASSLGAELATNEKLFF. CDR3 DNA: TGTGCCAGCAGCTTGGGGGCAGAACTTGCAACTAATGAAAAACTGTTTTTT.

The chain links TRBV5-1 to TRBJ2-5, with 11 bases that match TRBD1. The CDR3 totals 17 residues. In germline, CDR1 is SGHRS, CDR2 YFSETQ. The junction had 9 bases not matched to a gene; V was cut back by 0 bases and J by 5 bases. CDR3 DNA sequence: TGCGCCAGCAGCTTGGCCGGACAGGGGGCCCAGGGGGAGACCCAGTACTTC. It specifies CASSLAGQGAQGETQYF.

This clone was observed a handful of times. V and J are TRBV6-5 and TRBJ1-2; possibly TRBD1 for D (5 bases). The V gene lost 5 bases and the J gene lost 3 bases, with 10 bases spanning the gap. CDR1 is MNHEY, CDR2 SVGAGI, per germline. The CDR3 length is 13 residues. CDR3 sequence: CASSRGLDYGYTF. For the CDR3, the DNA is TGTGCCAGCAGTAGGGGTCTTGACTATGGCTACACCTTC.

A single count supports this clone. CDR3 sequence reads: CASSPSGTTYEQYF. Here the CDR3 DNA reads TGTGCCAGCAGCCCTAGCGGGACCACCTACGAGCAGTACTTC. The gene calls are TRBV12-1 and TRBJ2-7; the D call TRBD2 from the table was never checked on the DNA. TRBV12-1 is described as a pseudogene. The CDR3 covers 14 residues.

The V gene is TRBV30, the J gene TRBJ1-1; 7 nucleotides agree with TRBD1. This CDR3 comprises 13 residues. Germline CDR1 reads GTSNPN; CDR2 reads SVGIG (reference sequence). Unmatched junction bases numbered 1, after V lost 2 bases and J lost 1 base. The CDR3 protein is CAWSRDRNTEAFF. CDR3 nucleotides: TGTGCCTGGAGTAGGGACAGGAACACTGAAGCTTTCTTT.

The chain joins TRBV30 to TRBJ2-1; the match to TRBD2 covers 9 bases. The junction had 3 bases not matched to a gene; V was cut back by 2 bases and J by 1 base. Germline assignment: CDR1 GTSNPN and CDR2 SVGIG (reference sequence). This CDR3 region has 15 residues. The CDR3 DNA is TGTGCCTGGAGTCTAGCGGGAACGTCCTACAATGAGCAGTTCTTC. Amino acids: CAWSLAGTSYNEQFF.

The chain couples TRBV6-4 to TRBJ2-1; TRBD2 aligns across 13 bases. From germline, CDR1 is MRHNA and CDR2 SNTAGT. Germline trimming cut 3 bases from V and 3 bases from J; bases unmatched to any gene: 2. CDR3 length: 16 residues. The chain's CDR3 is CASSEGLAGFYNEQFF. CDR3 DNA: TGTGCCAGCAGTGAGGGACTAGCGGGATTCTACAATGAGCAGTTCTTC.

J is TRBJ2-7 and V is TRBV6-1, with 9 bases matching TRBD2. The junction had 5 bases not matched to a gene; V was cut back by 6 bases and J by 2 bases. The CDR3 length is 14 residues. The V gene's germline CDR1 is MNHNS and CDR2 SASEGT. The CDR3 region has the DNA TGTGCCAGCAGGGGAGCGGGAGGCACCTACGAGCAGTACTTC. It encodes CASRGAGGTYEQYF.

This clone is judged medium-sized. This chain uses TRBV29-1 with TRBJ2-6, with 7 bases fitting TRBD1. The germline CDR1 and CDR2 sequences are SQVTM and ANQGSEA. V trimming: 8 bases; J trimming: 0 bases; junction bases outside the gene matches: 10. The CDR3 consists of 16 residues. This CDR3 reads CSTEGQSDSGANVLTF. CDR3 sequence (DNA): TGCAGCACCGAGGGACAGTCCGACTCTGGGGCCAACGTCCTGACTTTC.

In the case of this clone: The identical CDR3 is also encoded by other nucleotide sequences in the sample. The chain recombines TRBV2 with TRBJ2-7; TRBD2 matches at 8 bases. The CDR3 length is 16 residues. V dropped 7 bases and J dropped 0; count of bases not matched to a gene: 11. Per the germline V gene, CDR1 is SNHLY and CDR2 is FYNNEI. CDR3 DNA sequence: TGTGCCAGCAAAGGGATGGGGGGACTAGGCTCCTACGAGCAGTACTTC. It encodes CASKGMGGLGSYEQYF.

This rearrangement joins TRBV27 to TRBJ2-7, with D unresolved. Trimming stripped 2 bases from V and 2 bases from J, with 7 bases between. Germline CDR1 is MNHEY and CDR2 is SMNVEV (reference sequence). This CDR3 contains 13 residues. The CDR3 sequence: CASSLGVPYEQYF. CDR3 DNA sequence: TGTGCCAGCAGTTTAGGAGTCCCCTACGAGCAGTACTTC.

This clone was picked up a small number of times. This chain uses TRBV27 with TRBJ1-1; D remains unclear. The germline V and J ends were trimmed by 2 bases and 2 bases, with 6 bases remaining between them. This CDR3 spans 13 amino acids. Germline V gene sequence: CDR1 MNHEY, CDR2 SMNVEV (reference sequence). In DNA form, the CDR3 reads TGTGCCAGCAGTTTAGTTACAAACACTGAAGCTTTCTTT. This encodes CASSLVTNTEAFF.

The chain links TRBV7-2 to TRBJ2-1, with TRBD2 identical over 11 bases. CDR1 SGHTA and CDR2 FQGNSA come from the germline V gene. The CDR3 extends over 17 amino acids. The J segment lost 8 bases and the V segment lost 5 bases, leaving 14 bases of the junction unmatched. The CDR3 DNA is TGTGCCAGCAGCCCAGCTTCGGGTAGCGGGAGGGCCCATGAGCAGTTCTTC. It specifies CASSPASGSGRAHEQFF.

V usage is TRBV7-2 and J usage is TRBJ2-7; D is unresolved. Germline V gene lookup returns CDR1 SGHTA and CDR2 FQGNSA. This CDR3 comprises 12 residues. The V end lost 3 bases, the J end lost 0 bases, and 3 bases lay between the germline ends. The CDR3 coding sequence is TGTGCCAGCAGCTTCCGCTCCTACGAGCAGTACTTC. Translating it yields CASSFRSYEQYF.

The J gene is TRBJ2-5, the V gene TRBV5-1; TRBD2 aligns across 10 bases. This CDR3 is built from 15 residues. Trimming at V came to 0 bases and at J to 5 bases, leaving 4 bases not matched to a gene. From germline, CDR1 is SGHRS and CDR2 YFSETQ. Here the CDR3 reads CASSLVSSGSETQYF. CDR3 nucleotides: TGCGCCAGCAGCTTGGTGTCTAGCGGGAGCGAGACCCAGTACTTC.

The chain combines TRBV11-1 with TRBJ1-2; 11 nucleotides line up with TRBD1. Germline V gives CDR1 SGHAT, CDR2 FQDESV (reference sequence). The CDR3 is 14 amino acids. Trimming removed 5 bases from V and 4 bases from J; junction bases left unmatched: 3. The CDR3 loop reads CASSRTGGGYGYTF. The CDR3 DNA sequence: TGTGCCAGCAGCCGGACAGGGGGCGGCTATGGCTACACCTTC.

This chain uses TRBV6-5 with TRBJ2-7; a weak D match, TRBD1 (6 bases). CDR3 length equals 14 residues. Germline V gene lookup returns CDR1 MNHEY and CDR2 SVGAGI. V dropped 6 bases and J dropped 3 bases, with 15 bases sitting between them. The CDR3: CASSRTGQIYEQYF. The CDR3 bases are TGTGCCAGCAGCCGTACCGGACAGATCTACGAGCAGTACTTC.

This chain joins TRBV7-3 and TRBJ2-3; 13 bases agree with TRBD2. J lost 4 bases, V lost 5 bases, and 3 bases had no gene match. CDR1 SGHTA and CDR2 FQGTGA come from the germline V gene. The CDR3 has 15 amino acids. The CDR3 protein is CASSLTSGRPDTQYF. CDR3 sequence (DNA): TGTGCCAGCAGCCTGACTAGCGGGAGGCCAGATACGCAGTATTTT.